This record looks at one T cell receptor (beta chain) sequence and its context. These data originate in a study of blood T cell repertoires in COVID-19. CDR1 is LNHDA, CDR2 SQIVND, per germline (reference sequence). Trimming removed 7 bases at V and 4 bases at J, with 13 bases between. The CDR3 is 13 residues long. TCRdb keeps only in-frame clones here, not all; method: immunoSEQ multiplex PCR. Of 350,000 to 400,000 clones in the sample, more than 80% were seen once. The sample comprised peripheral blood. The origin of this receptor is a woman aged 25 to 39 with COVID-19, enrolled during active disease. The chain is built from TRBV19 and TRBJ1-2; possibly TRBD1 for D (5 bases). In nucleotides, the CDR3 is TGTGCCAGTACCCTACAGGAGGGCTATGGCTACACCTTC. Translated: CASTLQEGYGYTF.